This TCR beta chain was sequenced during a study of shared T cell receptors in the human thymus. In germline, CDR1 is SGHDT, CDR2 YYEEEE. With 0 bases removed from V and 3 bases from J, the gap between germline ends came to 4 bases. The CDR3 is made up of 12 amino acids. This clone was seen a handful of times. Other nucleotide sequences from this sample produce the same CDR3. Clones were sequenced by immunoSEQ multiplex PCR, and TCRdb holds only the in-frame ones, with some missing. The table has 500,000 to 550,000 clones, approximately 80% seen once. These data also formed part of another study, on human thymus T cells. Turning to that study: In corrective heart surgery, resections were taken, and these provided the thymus tissue.

The clonotype comes from a boy less than two years old with a congenital heart defect. J is TRBJ2-7 and V is TRBV5-6; D not certain. Sequenced input: thymocytes. The CDR3 DNA is TGTGCCAGCAGCTTGGGCGGCTACGAGCAGTACTTC. It codes for CASSLGGYEQYF.